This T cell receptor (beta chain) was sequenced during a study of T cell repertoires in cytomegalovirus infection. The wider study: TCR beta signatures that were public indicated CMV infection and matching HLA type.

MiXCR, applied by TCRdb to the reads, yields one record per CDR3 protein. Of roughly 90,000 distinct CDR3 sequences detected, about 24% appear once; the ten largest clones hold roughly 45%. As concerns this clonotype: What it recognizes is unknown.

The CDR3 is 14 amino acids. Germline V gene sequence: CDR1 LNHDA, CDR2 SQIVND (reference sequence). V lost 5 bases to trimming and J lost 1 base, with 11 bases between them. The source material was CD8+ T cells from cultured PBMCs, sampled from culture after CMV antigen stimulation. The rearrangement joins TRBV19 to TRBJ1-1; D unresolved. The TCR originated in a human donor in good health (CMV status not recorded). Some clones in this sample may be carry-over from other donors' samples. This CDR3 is CASSPTRENTEAFF. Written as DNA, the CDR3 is TGTGCCAGTAGTCCGACAAGGGAGAACACTGAAGCTTTCTTT.